This T cell receptor beta chain derives from a study of T cells in localized non-small cell lung cancer. Overall study results and limits: Tumor showed lower T cell clonality than uninvolved adjacent lung, where it was highest. With higher T cell density in blood came longer overall survival. Since sequencing was restricted to only one region of the tumor, intratumor heterogeneity remains a possibility. In adjacent lung, a median approximately 60 of the top 100 tumor clones were found.

The table came from immunoSEQ multiplex PCR; TCRdb's copy has only in-frame clones and leaves some out. The data hold 70,000 to 95,000 clones, with around 90% observed a single time. Germline loops: CDR1 MDHEN, CDR2 SYDVKM. The CDR3 contains 15 residues. The V and J ends lost 2 bases and 3 bases respectively, with 13 bases between them. Concerning this clone itself: Its antigen is undetermined.

The sequence was obtained from a woman between 35 and 70 years old with stage II squamous cell lung carcinoma. This chain links TRBV28 with TRBJ1-1; tentatively, D is TRBD1 (6 bases). The source was PBMCs, collected before any cancer treatment. The CDR3 DNA sequence: TGTGCCAGCAGTTTACTCCAAAGGGGGGACACTGAAGCTTTCTTT. Translating gives CASSLLQRGDTEAFF.